This T cell receptor beta chain was observed in a study of T cell changes during pregnancy in multiple sclerosis. The repertoire was sequenced with immunoSEQ multiplex PCR; TCRdb's copy has only in-frame clones and lacks some. The table records around 59,000 clones, 91% of them present only once. This CDR3 contains 14 residues. V shed 0 bases and J shed 4 bases, with 7 bases lying between them. Germline V gene lookup returns CDR1 SGHTA and CDR2 FQGTGA. The sequence was obtained from a female donor with multiple sclerosis, enrolled in a pregnancy study. The rearrangement uses TRBV7-3 and TRBJ1-3; no reliable D call. This specimen consisted of CD4+ T cells from peripheral blood mononuclear cells, obtained in the first trimester of pregnancy. CDR3 in DNA: TGTGCCAGCAGCTTAACATCAGGAGGAAACACCATATATTTT. Translating it yields CASSLTSGGNTIYF.